Below are 26 T cell receptor beta chains sequenced from a single sample in a study of blood T cell repertoires in COVID-19. Method: immunoSEQ multiplex PCR; TCRdb's copy keeps in-frame clones and lacks some. The sample carries around 280,000 clones, under 90% recorded once. Sequenced: peripheral blood. The receptors were gathered from a woman in her 30s with COVID-19, enrolled during active disease.

The rearrangement uses TRBV10-3 and TRBJ1-5, with 9 bases lining up with TRBD1. This CDR3 has 16 amino acids. CDR1 is ENHRY, CDR2 SYGVKD, per germline. The V and J ends lost 0 bases and 7 bases, in that order; junction bases with no gene match: 7. DNA for the CDR3: TGTGCCATCAGTGAGTCTGGGACAGGGCCTCGGCAGCCCCAGCATTTT. It specifies CAISESGTGPRQPQHF.

The gene calls are TRBV27 and TRBJ1-3; maybe TRBD1 (6 bases). CDR1 is MNHEY and CDR2 is SMNVEV in the germline V gene (reference sequence). The CDR3 loop spans 16 amino acids. The ends were cut back, 0 bases at V and 4 bases at J, with 13 bases in the middle. The CDR3 is CASSLSSGATGNTIYF. Written as DNA, the CDR3 is TGTGCCAGCAGTTTATCGTCAGGGGCGACGGGAAACACCATATATTTT.

A word on this clone: Other DNA sequences within the sample encode an identical CDR3. The V gene is TRBV5-1, the J gene TRBJ1-2; D call uncertain. Germline CDR1 is SGHRS and CDR2 is YFSETQ. V lost 1 base to trimming and J lost 2 bases, with 9 bases between them. The CDR3 is made up of 14 amino acids. The CDR3 DNA follows: TGCGCCAGCAGCTTGTCGCAGGCGAACTATGGCTACACCTTC. Translated: CASSLSQANYGYTF.

The J gene is TRBJ2-6, the V gene TRBV12-3 or TRBV12-4; no firm D call. V dropped 5 bases and J dropped 4 bases, with 6 bases sitting between them. This CDR3 comprises 13 residues. DNA for the CDR3: TGTGCCAGCAGTCCCCAAGGGGCCAACGTCCTGACTTTC. This codes for CASSPQGANVLTF.

The chain combines TRBV4-1 with TRBJ2-1, with D possibly matching TRBD2 (6 bases). Deletions cut 3 bases from V and 1 base from J, with 7 bases between. Germline CDR1 reads MGHRA; CDR2 reads YSYEKL. This CDR3 region has 14 residues. As DNA, the CDR3 is TGCGCCAGCAGCCAGGGACTGTCCTACAATGAGCAGTTCTTC. This translates into CASSQGLSYNEQFF.

The gene calls are TRBV3-1 (or the pseudogene TRBV3-2) and TRBJ2-5, with TRBD2 matching 7 bases. Germline loops: CDR1 LGHDT, CDR2 YNNKEL (reference sequence). The V segment lost 6 bases and the J segment 5 bases; nucleotides outside the gene matches: 3. This CDR3 has 12 residues. CDR3 in DNA: TGTGCCAGCAGGGGGGGGGAGGAGACCCAGTACTTC. This gives the protein CASRGGEETQYF.

The gene calls are TRBV6-5 and TRBJ2-1; TRBD1 matches 8 bases. With 6 bases clipped from V and 8 bases from J, the junction kept 6 bases outside the gene matches. This CDR3 region has 13 residues. The germline V gene has CDR1 MNHEY and CDR2 SVGAGI. CDR3 nucleotide sequence: TGTGCCAGCAGCCGCGACAGGGGAGATGAGCAGTTCTTC. It translates to CASSRDRGDEQFF.

This sequence joins TRBV25-1 and TRBJ2-7; tentatively, D is TRBD1 (5 bases). CDR1 and CDR2 (germline): MGHDK, SYGVNS. The CDR3 sequence is 14 residues long. Trimming removed 2 bases from V and 2 bases from J, with 10 bases in between. CDR3 sequence reads: CASSEDRATYEQYF. The CDR3 nucleotides read TGTGCCAGCAGTGAAGACAGAGCAACCTACGAGCAGTACTTC.

The rearrangement links TRBV5-1 to TRBJ2-3; 7 bases match TRBD1. CDR3 size: 15 residues. Germline-derived CDR1 and CDR2 are SGHRS and YFSETQ. J lost 3 bases, V lost 2 bases, and 6 bases had no gene match. As DNA, the CDR3 is TGCGCCAGCAGCTTTAATCCGGGACAGACAGATACGCAGTATTTT. This encodes CASSFNPGQTDTQYF.

This chain uses TRBV5-4 with TRBJ1-2; D is possibly TRBD1 (5 bases). Trimming pared 6 bases from V and 8 bases from J, leaving 20 bases between. Per the germline V gene, CDR1 is SGHNT and CDR2 is YYREEE (reference sequence). The CDR3 spans 14 residues. CDR3 sequence: CASIATQGVAGYTF. The DNA of the CDR3 is TGTGCCAGCATCGCTACTCAGGGCGTCGCCGGCTACACCTTC.

The V and J genes are TRBV5-4 and TRBJ2-7; 7 nucleotides line up with TRBD2. This CDR3 has 15 amino acids. V lost 4 bases and J lost 2; bases outside the gene matches: 9. The germline CDR1 and CDR2 sequences are SGHNT and YYREEE (reference sequence). CDR3 bases: TGTGCCAGCAGCGTAGCTAGCGGTTCCACCTACGAGCAGTACTTC. Translating gives CASSVASGSTYEQYF.

The V and J genes are TRBV5-1 and TRBJ2-1; 9 nucleotides align to TRBD2. Germline trimming cut 4 bases from V and 4 bases from J; bases unmatched to any gene: 6. Germline CDR1 reads SGHRS; CDR2 reads YFSETQ. The CDR3 is 15 residues long. The CDR3 loop reads CASSQSGGRYNEQFF. CDR3 nucleotide sequence: TGCGCCAGCAGCCAAAGCGGGGGGCGTTACAATGAGCAGTTCTTC. The variable domain in full, with the rest retrieved from reference TRBV5-1 and TRBJ2-1, is KAGVTQTPRYLIKTRGQQVTLSCSPISGHRSVSWYQQTPGQGLQFLFEYFSETQRNKGNFPGRFSGRQFSNSRSEMNVSTLELGDSALYLCASSQSGGRYNEQFFGPGTRLTVL.

The chain couples TRBV4-1 to TRBJ1-5; no clear D gene. Trimming cost V 0 bases and J 7 bases, with 13 bases left between them. The CDR3 covers 15 residues. The germline V gene has CDR1 MGHRA and CDR2 YSYEKL. In nucleotides, the CDR3 is TGCGCCAGCAGCCAAGAGGCAGGTTCCCGACAGCCCCAGCATTTT. The encoded protein is CASSQEAGSRQPQHF.

This chain joins TRBV28 and TRBJ2-5; possible D gene TRBD1, 6 bases. The germline CDR1 and CDR2 sequences are MDHEN and SYDVKM. CDR3 length: 14 amino acids. Trimming removed 6 bases from V and 4 bases from J, with 15 bases in between. The CDR3 coding sequence is TGTGCCAGCAGACAAACAGGGTCTAGAGAGACCCAGTACTTC. Translated: CASRQTGSRETQYF. Based on the CDR3 plus reference TRBV28 and TRBJ2-5, the full variable domain is DVKVTQSSRYLVKRTGEKVFLECVQDMDHENMFWYRQDPGLGLRLIYFSYDVKMKEKGDIPEGYSVSREKKERFSLILESASTNQTSMYLCASRQTGSRETQYFGPGTRLLVL.

The chain recombines TRBV28 with TRBJ1-2; the match to TRBD1 covers 8 bases. V dropped 7 bases and J dropped 0; count of bases not matched to a gene: 10. The CDR3 has 16 amino acids. Germline-derived CDR1 and CDR2 are MDHEN and SYDVKM. CDR3 DNA sequence: TGTGCCAGCAATACTTACACAGGGGGTGCTAACTATGGCTACACCTTC. It encodes CASNTYTGGANYGYTF.

V is TRBV28 and J is TRBJ1-1; 10 bases fit TRBD1. The CDR3 runs 13 residues. Trimming took 6 bases from V and 6 from J; bases not matched to a gene: 4. Germline CDR1 is MDHEN and CDR2 is SYDVKM. The CDR3 loop reads CASSQDRGPEAFF. As DNA, the CDR3 is TGTGCCAGCAGCCAAGACAGGGGGCCTGAAGCTTTCTTT.

This clone was found once. The chain couples TRBV5-1 to TRBJ2-5, with D hard to call. With 6 bases removed from V and 3 bases from J, the gap between germline ends came to 12 bases. The CDR3 sequence is 13 residues long. Germline CDR1 is SGHRS and CDR2 is YFSETQ. As DNA, the CDR3 is TGCGCCAGCACCTCCATCGGTAAAGAGACCCAGTACTTC. Translated, it gives CASTSIGKETQYF.

The chain links TRBV10-1 to TRBJ1-3; perhaps TRBD1 as D (5 bases). The CDR3 contains 15 residues. V dropped 8 bases and J dropped 2 bases, with 16 bases sitting between them. Germline-derived CDR1 and CDR2 are WNHNN and SYGVQD (reference sequence). The CDR3 DNA reads TGCGCCAGCTTTCTTAGACAGCCTACTGGAAACACCATATATTTT. Translating gives CASFLRQPTGNTIYF.

This chain links TRBV28 with TRBJ2-2; TRBD2 matches at 8 bases. Looked up from germline, CDR1 is MDHEN and CDR2 is SYDVKM. Trimming cost V 5 bases and J 5 bases; bases outside gene matches: 4. The CDR3 contains 14 residues. CDR3 loop: CASSASGGTGELFF. In DNA, the CDR3 is TGTGCCAGCAGTGCCAGCGGGGGAACCGGGGAGCTGTTTTTT.

Here the CDR3 DNA reads TGCGCCAGCAGCCACGGACTAGCGGGGGGTAAGGGCGGCACAGATACGCAGTATTTT. Encoded protein: CASSHGLAGGKGGTDTQYF. The chain has TRBV5-1 and TRBJ2-3; 14 bases are a match to TRBD2. Germline CDR1 SGHRS, CDR2 YFSETQ. This CDR3 is 19 amino acids long. Trimming removed 4 bases from V and 1 base from J; junction bases left unmatched: 11.

The chain couples TRBV7-9 to TRBJ2-5; 8 bases fit TRBD2. The CDR3 has 16 amino acids. Germline V CDR1 and CDR2: SEHNR, FQNEAQ (reference sequence). V shed 0 bases, J shed 4 bases, and the junction held 7 bases outside the gene matches. The CDR3 coding sequence is TGTGCCAGCAGCTTAGCTCGGGGGGGCCGTGGAGAGACCCAGTACTTC. The encoded protein is CASSLARGGRGETQYF.

V and J are TRBV4-2 and TRBJ2-5; no clear D. This CDR3 has 18 amino acids. Germline V CDR1 and CDR2: LGHNA, YNFKEQ. V shed 1 base and J shed 4 bases, with 22 bases lying between them. CDR3 sequence: CASSQGGARPDGTETQYF. CDR3 bases: TGTGCCAGCAGCCAAGGAGGAGCCCGCCCCGACGGAACAGAGACCCAGTACTTC.

The sample holds a few counts of this clone. The rearrangement joins TRBV4-2 to TRBJ2-7; D might be TRBD1 (5 bases). V was clipped by 1 base and J by 5 bases, with 18 bases between them. Germline assignment: CDR1 LGHNA and CDR2 YNFKEQ. There are 16 residues in the CDR3. The CDR3 reads CASSQGSGHQGHEQYF. CDR3 DNA sequence: TGTGCCAGCAGCCAAGGGTCTGGACATCAAGGCCACGAGCAGTACTTC.

V and J are TRBV5-1 and TRBJ1-2; 9 bases agree with TRBD1. Losses at the gene ends were 3 bases for V and 0 bases for J; bases not matched to a gene: 6. The CDR3 totals 16 residues. Germline V gene sequence: CDR1 SGHRS, CDR2 YFSETQ. The DNA for the CDR3 is TGCGCCAGCAGCTGGGGACAGGGCTTAGCTAACTATGGCTACACCTTC. Translating it yields CASSWGQGLANYGYTF. The full variable domain, in which reference TRBV5-1 and TRBJ1-2 provide the parts outside the CDR3, is KAGVTQTPRYLIKTRGQQVTLSCSPISGHRSVSWYQQTPGQGLQFLFEYFSETQRNKGNFPGRFSGRQFSNSRSEMNVSTLELGDSALYLCASSWGQGLANYGYTFGSGTRLTVV.

The chain's CDR3 is CASSYTDRGEGYTF. As DNA, the CDR3 is TGTGCCAGCAGTTACACGGACAGGGGTGAAGGCTACACCTTC. V usage is TRBV6-5 and J usage is TRBJ1-2, with 9 nucleotides matching TRBD1. V lost 2 bases, J lost 8 bases, and 6 bases stayed unmatched. There are 14 residues in the CDR3. Germline CDR1 is MNHEY and CDR2 is SVGAGI.

The CDR3 nucleotides are TGTGCCAGCAGCTCGGACAAATATGGCTACACCTTC. Its protein is CASSSDKYGYTF. The V gene is TRBV7-9, the J gene TRBJ1-2, with D perhaps TRBD1 (5 bases). V was shortened by 4 bases and J by 5 bases, with 8 bases between the two germline ends. This CDR3 has 12 amino acids. Per germline, CDR1 SEHNR and CDR2 FQNEAQ (reference sequence).